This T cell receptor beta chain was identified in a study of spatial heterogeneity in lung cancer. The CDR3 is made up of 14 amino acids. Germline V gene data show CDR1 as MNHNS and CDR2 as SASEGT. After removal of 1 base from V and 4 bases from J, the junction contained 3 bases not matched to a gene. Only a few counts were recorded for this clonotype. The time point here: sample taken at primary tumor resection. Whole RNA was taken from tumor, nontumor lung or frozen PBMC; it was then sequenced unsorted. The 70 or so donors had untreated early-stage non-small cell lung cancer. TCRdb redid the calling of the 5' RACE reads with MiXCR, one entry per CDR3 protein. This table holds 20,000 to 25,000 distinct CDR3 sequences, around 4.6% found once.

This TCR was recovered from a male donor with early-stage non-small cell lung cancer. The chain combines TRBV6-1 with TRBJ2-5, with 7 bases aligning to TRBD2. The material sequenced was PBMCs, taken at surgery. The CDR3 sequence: CASSEVGEGETQYF. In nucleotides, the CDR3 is TGTGCCAGCAGTGAAGTCGGGGAGGGAGAGACCCAGTACTTC.